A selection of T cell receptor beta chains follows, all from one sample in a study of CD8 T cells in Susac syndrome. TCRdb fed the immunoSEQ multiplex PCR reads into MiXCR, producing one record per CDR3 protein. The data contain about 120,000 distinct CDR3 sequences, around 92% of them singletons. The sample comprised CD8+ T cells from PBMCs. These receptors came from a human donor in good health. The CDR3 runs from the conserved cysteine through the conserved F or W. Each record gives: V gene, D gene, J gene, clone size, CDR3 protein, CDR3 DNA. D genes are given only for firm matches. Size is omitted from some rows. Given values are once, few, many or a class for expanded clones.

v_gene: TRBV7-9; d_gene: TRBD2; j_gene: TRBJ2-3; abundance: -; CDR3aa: CASKREGGPDTQYF; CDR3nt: TGTGCCAGCAAGAGGGAGGGCGGCCCAGATACGCAGTATTTT
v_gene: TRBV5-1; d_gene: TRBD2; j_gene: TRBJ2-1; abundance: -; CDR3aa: CASRRGGLAEFSYNEQFF; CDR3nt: TGCGCCAGCAGAAGGGGGGGACTAGCGGAATTCTCCTACAATGAGCAGTTCTTC
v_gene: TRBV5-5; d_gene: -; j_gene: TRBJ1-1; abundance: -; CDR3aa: CASSSGQLQAEAFF; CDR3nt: TGTGCCAGCAGCTCAGGACAGCTTCAGGCTGAAGCTTTCTTT
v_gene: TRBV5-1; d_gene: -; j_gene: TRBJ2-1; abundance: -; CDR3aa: CASSLALGVGSYNEQFF; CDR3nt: TGCGCCAGCAGCTTGGCCCTGGGAGTGGGCTCCTACAATGAGCAGTTCTTC
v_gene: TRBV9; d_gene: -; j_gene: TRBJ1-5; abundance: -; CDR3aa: CASSAPGSSNQPQHF; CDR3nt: TGTGCCAGCAGCGCCCCGGGGTCTAGCAATCAGCCCCAGCATTTT
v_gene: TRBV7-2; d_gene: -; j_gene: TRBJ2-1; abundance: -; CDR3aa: CASSLASGTIRYNEQFF; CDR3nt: TGTGCCAGCAGCTTAGCGTCAGGTACAATTCGCTACAATGAGCAGTTCTTC
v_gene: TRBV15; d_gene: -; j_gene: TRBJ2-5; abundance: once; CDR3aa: CATSARTMGTQYF; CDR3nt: TGTGCCACCAGCGCACGGACGATGGGGACCCAGTACTTC
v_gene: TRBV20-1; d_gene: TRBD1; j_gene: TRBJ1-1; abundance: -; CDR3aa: CSVSGQGVAEAFF; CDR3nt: TGCAGTGTGTCCGGACAGGGGGTCGCTGAAGCTTTCTTT
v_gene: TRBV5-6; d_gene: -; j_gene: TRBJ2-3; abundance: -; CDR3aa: CASSSGQTDTQYF; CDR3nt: TGTGCCAGCAGTTCCGGGCAGACAGATACGCAGTATTTT
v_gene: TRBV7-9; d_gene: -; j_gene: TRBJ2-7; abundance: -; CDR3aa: CASSTTTSLGIYEQYF; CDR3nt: TGTGCCAGCAGCACCACTACAAGTTTGGGAATCTACGAGCAGTACTTC
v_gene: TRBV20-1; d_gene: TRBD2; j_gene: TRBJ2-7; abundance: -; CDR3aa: CSATSGGTYEQYF; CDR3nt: TGCAGTGCTACGAGCGGGGGGACCTACGAGCAGTACTTC
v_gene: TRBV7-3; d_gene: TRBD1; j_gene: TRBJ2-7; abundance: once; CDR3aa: CASSPSGGGDEQYF; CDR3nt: TGTGCCAGCAGCCCATCAGGGGGCGGCGACGAGCAGTACTTC
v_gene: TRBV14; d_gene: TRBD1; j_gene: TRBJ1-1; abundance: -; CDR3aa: CASEAGGFMNTEAFF; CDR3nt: TGTGCCAGCGAGGCAGGGGGCTTTATGAACACTGAAGCTTTCTTT
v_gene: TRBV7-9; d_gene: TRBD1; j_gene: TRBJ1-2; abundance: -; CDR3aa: CASSLAGDRSNYGYTF; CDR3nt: TGTGCCAGCAGCTTAGCCGGGGACAGATCTAACTATGGCTACACCTTC
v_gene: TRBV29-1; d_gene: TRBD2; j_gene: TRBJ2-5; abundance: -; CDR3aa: CSADPSGRAARYF; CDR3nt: TGCAGCGCCGACCCGAGCGGGAGAGCCGCTCGGTACTTC
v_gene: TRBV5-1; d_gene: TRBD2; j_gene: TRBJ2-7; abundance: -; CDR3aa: CASSLARSGKLYEQYF; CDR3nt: TGCGCCAGCAGCTTGGCCCGGAGCGGGAAACTCTACGAGCAGTACTTC
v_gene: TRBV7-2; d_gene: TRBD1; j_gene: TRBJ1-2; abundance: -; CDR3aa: CASSNPRDRRQAYGYTF; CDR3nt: TGTGCCAGCAGCAACCCGCGGGACAGACGACAGGCCTATGGCTACACCTTC
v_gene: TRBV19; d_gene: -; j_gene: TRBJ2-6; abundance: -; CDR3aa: CATTGRAGANVLTF; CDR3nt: TGTGCCACCACCGGCAGGGCTGGGGCCAACGTCCTGACTTTC
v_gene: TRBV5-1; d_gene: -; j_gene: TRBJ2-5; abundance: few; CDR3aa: CASSLGSQETQYF; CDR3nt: TGCGCCAGCAGCTTGGGCAGCCAAGAGACCCAGTACTTC
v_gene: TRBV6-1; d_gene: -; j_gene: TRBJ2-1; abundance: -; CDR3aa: CASSEVAGHNEQFF; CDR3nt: TGTGCCAGCAGTGAAGTTGCGGGGCACAATGAGCAGTTCTTC
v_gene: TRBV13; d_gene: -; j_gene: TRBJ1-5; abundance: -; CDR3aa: CASSSGWGSNQPQHF; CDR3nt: TGTGCCAGCAGCTCCGGTTGGGGTAGCAATCAGCCCCAGCATTTT
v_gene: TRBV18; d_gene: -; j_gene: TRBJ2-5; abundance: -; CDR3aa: CASSPTFSSAQTQYF; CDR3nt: TGTGCCAGCTCACCGACCTTCTCTTCAGCTCAGACCCAGTACTTC
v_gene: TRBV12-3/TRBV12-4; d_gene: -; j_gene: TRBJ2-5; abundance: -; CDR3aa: CASSPLPKTQYF; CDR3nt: TGTGCCAGCAGCCCCTTGCCCAAGACCCAGTACTTC
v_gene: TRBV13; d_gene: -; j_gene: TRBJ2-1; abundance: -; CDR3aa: CASSRPDRDNEQFF; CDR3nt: TGTGCCAGCAGCCGCCCGGACAGAGACAATGAGCAGTTCTTC
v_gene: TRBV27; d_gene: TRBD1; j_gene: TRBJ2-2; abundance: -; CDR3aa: CASSSGGATRTGELFF; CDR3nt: TGTGCCAGCAGTTCAGGGGGCGCGACTAGGACCGGGGAGCTGTTTTTT
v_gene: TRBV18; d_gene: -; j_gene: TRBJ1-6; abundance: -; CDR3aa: CASSPPVDSPLHF; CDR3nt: TGTGCCAGCTCACCACCGGTTGATTCACCCCTCCACTTT
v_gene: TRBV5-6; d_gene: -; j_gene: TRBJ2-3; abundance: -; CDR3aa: CASSQSGSTDTQYF; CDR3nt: TGTGCCAGCAGCCAGAGCGGGAGCACAGATACGCAGTATTTT
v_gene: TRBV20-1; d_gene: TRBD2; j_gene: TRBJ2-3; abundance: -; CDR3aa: CSASPLAGGQTQYF; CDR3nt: TGCAGTGCTAGTCCGCTAGCGGGGGGGCAAACGCAGTATTTT
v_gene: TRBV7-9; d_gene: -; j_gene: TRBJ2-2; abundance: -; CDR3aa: CASSLPRGTGELFF; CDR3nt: TGTGCCAGCAGCTTACCGAGGGGCACCGGGGAGCTGTTTTTT
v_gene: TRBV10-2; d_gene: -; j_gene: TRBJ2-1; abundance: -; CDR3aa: CASSEADSGPPPEQFF; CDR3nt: TGCGCCAGCAGTGAGGCCGATAGCGGTCCCCCCCCTGAGCAGTTCTTC
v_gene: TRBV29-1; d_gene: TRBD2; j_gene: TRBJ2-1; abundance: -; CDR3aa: CSGRGLAGYNEQFF; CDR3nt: TGCAGCGGACGAGGACTAGCGGGATACAATGAGCAGTTCTTC
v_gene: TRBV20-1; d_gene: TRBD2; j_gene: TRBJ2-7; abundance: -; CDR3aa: CSTPGLAVLRSYEQYF; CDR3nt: TGCAGCACGCCGGGACTAGCGGTATTAAGGTCCTACGAGCAGTACTTC
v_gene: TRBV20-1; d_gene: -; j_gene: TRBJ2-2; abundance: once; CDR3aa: CSARGGPPNTGELFF; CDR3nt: TGCAGTGCTAGAGGGGGGCCCCCGAACACCGGGGAGCTGTTTTTT
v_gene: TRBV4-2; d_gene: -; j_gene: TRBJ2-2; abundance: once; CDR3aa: CASSQGTGPGELFF; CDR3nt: TGTGCCAGCAGCCAAGGGACGGGGCCCGGGGAGCTGTTTTTT
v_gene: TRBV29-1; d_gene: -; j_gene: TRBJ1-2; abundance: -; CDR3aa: CSVLLTDLGYGYTF; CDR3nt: TGCAGCGTTCTCCTGACCGATCTAGGCTATGGCTACACCTTC
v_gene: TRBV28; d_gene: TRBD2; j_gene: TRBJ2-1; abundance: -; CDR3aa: CASSRLAGGPVYNEQFF; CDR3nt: TGTGCCAGCAGTAGACTAGCGGGAGGGCCTGTCTACAATGAGCAGTTCTTC
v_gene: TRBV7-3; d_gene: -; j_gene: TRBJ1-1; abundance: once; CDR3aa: CASSAFGGASLTEAFF; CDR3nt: TGTGCCAGCAGCGCTTTCGGGGGGGCTTCGCTCACTGAAGCTTTCTTT
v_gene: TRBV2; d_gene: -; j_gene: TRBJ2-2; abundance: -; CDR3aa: CASSAAGLNTGELFF; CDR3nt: TGTGCCAGCAGTGCCGCAGGACTGAACACCGGGGAGCTGTTTTTT
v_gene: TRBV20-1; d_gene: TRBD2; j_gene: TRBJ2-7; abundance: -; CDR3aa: CSAIPWSGGAGEQYF; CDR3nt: TGCAGTGCTATTCCGTGGAGCGGGGGGGCGGGCGAGCAGTACTTC
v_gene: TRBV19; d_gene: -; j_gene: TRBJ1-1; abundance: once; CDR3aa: CASSIQGPEAFF; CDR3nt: TGTGCCAGTAGTATACAGGGGCCTGAAGCTTTCTTT
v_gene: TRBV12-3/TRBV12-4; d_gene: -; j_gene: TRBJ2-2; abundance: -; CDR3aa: CASRGARDTGELFF; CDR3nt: TGTGCCAGCAGGGGGGCGAGGGACACCGGGGAGCTGTTTTTT
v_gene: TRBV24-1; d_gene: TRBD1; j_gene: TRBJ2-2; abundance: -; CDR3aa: CATSESTGSGELFF; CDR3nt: TGTGCCACCAGTGAATCGACAGGGTCCGGGGAGCTGTTTTTT
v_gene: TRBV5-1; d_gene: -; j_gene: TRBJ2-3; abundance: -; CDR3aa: CASSSSLGGESDTQYF; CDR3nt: TGCGCCAGCAGCTCGTCACTAGGGGGAGAGTCAGATACGCAGTATTTT
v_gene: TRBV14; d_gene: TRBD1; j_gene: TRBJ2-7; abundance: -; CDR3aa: CASSLTGGHYEQYF; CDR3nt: TGTGCCAGCAGCCTGACAGGGGGCCACTACGAGCAGTACTTC
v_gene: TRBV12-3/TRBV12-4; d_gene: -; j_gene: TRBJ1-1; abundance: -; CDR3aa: CASSKTGGAGPMNTEAFF; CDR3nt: TGTGCCAGCAGTAAAACGGGGGGTGCAGGCCCGATGAACACTGAAGCTTTCTTT
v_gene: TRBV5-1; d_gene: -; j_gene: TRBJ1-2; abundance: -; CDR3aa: CASSRAEGSHYGYTF; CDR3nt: TGCGCCAGCAGCCGGGCGGAGGGAAGTCATTATGGCTACACCTTC
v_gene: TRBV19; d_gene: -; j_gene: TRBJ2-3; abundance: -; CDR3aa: CASSRRASARLTDTQYF; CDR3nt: TGTGCCAGTAGTAGGAGGGCTAGCGCCAGACTCACAGATACGCAGTATTTT
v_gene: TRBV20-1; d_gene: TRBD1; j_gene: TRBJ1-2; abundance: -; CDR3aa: CSARGTPDRVLYGYTF; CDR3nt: TGCAGTGCTAGAGGTACCCCGGACAGGGTCCTCTATGGCTACACCTTC
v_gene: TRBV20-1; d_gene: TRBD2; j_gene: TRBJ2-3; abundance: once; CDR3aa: CSASPVTLPGGDTQYF; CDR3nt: TGCAGTGCTAGCCCGGTAACGCTACCGGGGGGGGATACGCAGTATTTT
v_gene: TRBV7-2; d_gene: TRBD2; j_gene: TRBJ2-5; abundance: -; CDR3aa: CASSPPGLAGGLPTQYF; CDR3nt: TGTGCCAGCAGCCCGCCGGGACTAGCGGGAGGACTGCCGACCCAGTACTTC
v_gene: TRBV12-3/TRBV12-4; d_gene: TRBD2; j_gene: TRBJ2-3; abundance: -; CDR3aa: CASTRPTSGSFSVVGASTDTQYF; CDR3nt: TGTGCCAGCACCCGTCCGACTAGCGGGAGCTTTTCTGTGGTCGGAGCTAGCACAGATACGCAGTATTTT
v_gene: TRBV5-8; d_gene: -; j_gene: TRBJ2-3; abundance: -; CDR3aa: CASSLRKGSRTDTQYF; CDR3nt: TGTGCCAGCAGCTTGCGGAAGGGGAGTCGAACAGATACGCAGTATTTT
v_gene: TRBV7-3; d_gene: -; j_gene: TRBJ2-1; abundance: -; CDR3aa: CASSRRGNEQFF; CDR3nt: TGTGCCAGCAGTAGAAGGGGGAATGAGCAGTTCTTC
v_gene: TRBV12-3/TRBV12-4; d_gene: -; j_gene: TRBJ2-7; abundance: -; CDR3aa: CASSLVTAHEQYF; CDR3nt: TGTGCCAGCAGTTTAGTAACAGCTCACGAGCAGTACTTC
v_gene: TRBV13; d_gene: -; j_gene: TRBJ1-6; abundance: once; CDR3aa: CASSLAGTSPLHF; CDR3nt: TGTGCCAGCAGCTTAGCTGGCACTTCACCCCTCCACTTT
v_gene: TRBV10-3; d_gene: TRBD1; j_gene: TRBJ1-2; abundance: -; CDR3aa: CATPGQGVGYTF; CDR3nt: TGTGCCACTCCCGGGCAGGGGGTAGGCTACACCTTC
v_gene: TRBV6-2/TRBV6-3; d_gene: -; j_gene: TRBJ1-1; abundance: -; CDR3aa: CASSSQGSALNTEAFF; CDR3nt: TGTGCCAGCAGTAGCCAGGGGTCCGCGCTGAACACTGAAGCTTTCTTT
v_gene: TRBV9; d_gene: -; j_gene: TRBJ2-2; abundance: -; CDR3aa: CASSPIRGSVAGELFF; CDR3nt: TGTGCCAGCAGCCCTATCAGGGGTAGCGTAGCCGGGGAGCTGTTTTTT
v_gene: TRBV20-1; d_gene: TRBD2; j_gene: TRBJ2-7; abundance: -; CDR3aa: CSARETSGVSSYEQYF; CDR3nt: TGCAGTGCTAGGGAGACTAGCGGGGTGAGCTCCTACGAGCAGTACTTC
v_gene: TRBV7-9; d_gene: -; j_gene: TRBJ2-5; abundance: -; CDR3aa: CASSLYRDQETQYF; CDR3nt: TGTGCCAGCAGCTTATATCGGGACCAAGAGACCCAGTACTTC